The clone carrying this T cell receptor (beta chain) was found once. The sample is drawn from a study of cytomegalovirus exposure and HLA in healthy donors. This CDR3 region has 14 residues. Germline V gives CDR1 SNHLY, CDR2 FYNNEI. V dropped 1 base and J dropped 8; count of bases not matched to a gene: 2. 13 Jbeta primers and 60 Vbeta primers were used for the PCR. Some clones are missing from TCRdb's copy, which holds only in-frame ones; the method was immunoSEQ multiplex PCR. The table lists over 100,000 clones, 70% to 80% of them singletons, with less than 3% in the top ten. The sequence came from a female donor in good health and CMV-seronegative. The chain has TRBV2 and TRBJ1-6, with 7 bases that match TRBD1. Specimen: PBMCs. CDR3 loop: CASSEGGQYSPLHF. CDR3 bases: TGTGCCAGCAGTGAAGGGGGACAGTATTCACCCCTCCACTTT.